This T cell receptor beta chain was identified during a study of blood T cells in healthy people across ages. Trimming pared 2 bases from V and 0 bases from J, leaving 8 bases between. From germline, CDR1 is SGHRS and CDR2 YFSETQ. This CDR3 spans 14 amino acids. Then a second PCR, running roughly 6 to 12 cycles, was carried out with a sample-barcoded 5' primer and a J-beta primer mix. Using its own MiXCR run on the 5' RACE reads, TCRdb lists one record per CDR3 protein. Of around 1,000,000 distinct CDR3 sequences listed, about 25% are singletons. The sample was also reused in another study, on T cells of mothers and their children. According to that study: Donors were three healthy Caucasian mothers and their six children.

This TCR was recovered from a girl aged 2 to 10 in good health. This sequence joins TRBV5-1 and TRBJ2-5; no definite D call. Material for sequencing was blood. The CDR3: CASSLMADQETQYF. In DNA, the CDR3 is TGCGCCAGCAGCTTAATGGCAGACCAAGAGACCCAGTACTTC.